The T cell receptor beta chain under discussion was sequenced for a study of shared clonotypes between healthy human individuals. An even split of each subset's genomic DNA across several immunoSEQ plates was performed. Repertoires were generated with immunoSEQ multiplex PCR, while TCRdb's copy carries only in-frame clones and drops some. The sample gives 2 million to 2.5 million clones, 80% to 95% of which show up once; 0.36% is in the top ten. Study observations and caveats: Sharing across four donors was highest in naive CD4 (roughly 5%) and lowest in memory CD8 (approximately 0.4%). The sampled material consisted only of blood, and tissue repertoires are likely to differ. Sharing of clonotypes among donors was expected to vary with sequencing depth.

In this sample, this clone turned up once. Its antigen is still unknown. Germline V gene lookup returns CDR1 DFQATT and CDR2 SNEGSKA (reference sequence). The length of the CDR3 is 11 residues. With 3 bases removed from V and 6 bases from J, the gap between germline ends came to 8 bases. This rearrangement joins TRBV20-1 to TRBJ1-2, with D unresolved. The receptor's source is a man younger than 35 in good health. Some clones in this sample may be carry-over from other donors' samples. Sequences were obtained from naive CD4+ T cells from PBMCs. Regarding subset: CD45RA+ positively selected. CDR3 in DNA: TGCAGTGCTAGGGGGAGGAATGGCTACACCTTC. Its protein product is CSARGRNGYTF.